This record looks at one T cell receptor beta chain sequence and its context. As yet, its antigen is unknown. The data derive from a study of T cell responses to AZD1222 COVID-19 vaccine. Study results and caveats: Spike-wide coverage was observed for vaccine-associated CD4 TCRs, with dominant responses at 160-218 and 743-854. Researchers took repertoire samples only after the peak T cell response had come. Clonal diversity may have been underestimated, and the donors were mostly white British, with more females than males. Unmutated variant regions are reportedly the target of nearly half of TCRs that are spike-specific.

The repertoire was sequenced with immunoSEQ multiplex PCR; TCRdb's copy has only in-frame clones and lacks some. The sample shows some 150,000 clones, 85% to 95% of them seen only once. V was clipped by 0 bases and J by 4 bases, with 13 bases between them. Per germline, CDR1 MNHEY and CDR2 SVGAGI. The CDR3 contains 15 residues. The input for sequencing was peripheral blood, taken on day 0 of AZD1222 vaccination. V and J are TRBV6-5 and TRBJ2-7; D remains unclear. The source is an adult in good health. Here the CDR3 reads CASSYSRARGYEQYF. CDR3 DNA: TGTGCCAGCAGTTACTCTAGGGCTAGAGGTTACGAGCAGTACTTC.